The entry that follows covers one TCR beta chain sequence. This clone was observed a handful of times. Its recognized antigen is unknown. No clone much larger than this one lies a single base away; base qualities are absent. Per the germline V gene, SGHDT is the CDR1 and YYEEEE is the CDR2. The CDR3 goes from the cysteine to the phenylalanine over 14 residues. The CDR3 DNA has 42 bases and is translated from base 1. Trimming removed 3 bases from V and 1 base from J, leaving 10 bases between the germline ends. Each donor gave one peripheral blood draw, averaging approximately 120 mL, which was collected into heparinised tubes. Using a panel that included CD45RO, CCR7, CD25, CD127, CD95 and CD27, naive, central memory, regulatory and stem cell-like memory CD4+ T cells were sorted on a BD FACSAria II. Purity was above 98% for every sorted population. PBMCs were isolated right away by Lymphoprep density gradient centrifugation and were stained directly, without culture. Samples were stained and sorted in pairs, with one healthy donor and one patient per experiment, so that batch effects were minimized.

The entire amount of isolated RNA was reverse transcribed using the High Capacity cDNA Reverse Transcription Kit, so the sequenced TCRB transcripts were expressed ones. Deep immunoSEQ sequencing was applied to naive, central memory and regulatory T cell samples, giving an average of approximately 3.8 million total reads per sample. Sorted cells were lysed in RLT buffer and RNA was extracted with DNase-treated RNeasy Micro or Mini kits, depending on cell number. Each cell subset was processed on its own to prevent cross-contamination, while patient and healthy donor samples were processed together. TCRB sequences were amplified from cDNA with the immunoSEQ multiplex PCR, producing 87-bp fragments spanning the CDR3 region. The amplicons were sequenced using the Illumina HiSeq platform. The study's own analysis went as follows. Synthetic template baselines were used to correct PCR bias computationally, reads within Hamming distance 2 were collapsed, and singletons that could not be merged were discarded. By aligning reads against IMGT, V, D and J genes, CDR3 length, and insertions or deletions at six rearrangement sites were assigned. Within each subset, clonotype counts were normalized to sorted cell number, and only after that were true diversity and Gini coefficients computed with the tcR R package. The overlap coefficient, calculated on TCRB nucleotide sequences, was used to measure repertoire sharing. TCRdb obtained this table from immuneACCESS and retained in-frame rearrangements with V and J assigned. These tables miss some clones; where compared with another copy, unresolved V genes account for less than half of the shortfall, and the remainder is unexplained. For V, J and clone size, that table is used; D and trimming come from the DNA. The sample contains 300,000 or so clones, about a tenth of them found a single time. The biggest ten clones account for 0.95% to 1.1% of the sample.

The sample originates from a study of beta chain features in type 1 diabetes (dated 2018 in TCRdb). A note on the overall study: Mean age, gender distribution, total cell number and subset yield did not differ between patients and healthy donors. A total of about 110,000,000 sorted cells were examined across all samples, and a strong correlation was observed between cell number per subset and RNA yield. In the study, recently diagnosed type 1 diabetes patients and matched healthy donors were compared on the TCRB repertoires of their sorted circulating CD4+ T cell subsets. Naive and central memory subsets were obtained from all 30 or so donors, but regulatory and stem cell-like memory subsets were isolated from only 8 patients and 8 healthy donors. Broad study findings and their caveats: Shorter templates might have been favored by PCR, but patient and control samples were amplified and corrected together, so both groups would have been affected equally by any skew. The naive, central memory and regulatory TCRB repertoires appeared to resemble one another more closely among patients than among healthy donors. Because cDNA was sequenced instead of genomic DNA, activated cells with high expression could be over-represented, although the groups did not differ in activation or CD3 levels. At VDJ recombination sites, patients with type 1 diabetes made fewer insertions and deleted more nucleotides, a pattern implying thymic rearrangement abnormalities. Only small numbers of individuals were included in the HLA sub-analyses, which left unresolved whether HLA type had any influence on TCRB rearrangement. In all four CD4+ subsets, TCRB CDR3 length was moderately but significantly shorter in type 1 diabetes patients.

Recombination joined TRBV5-6 with TRBJ1-1, with no D gene named confidently. Sequenced: central memory CD4+ T cells from blood. This sequence was found in a man aged 30 to 45 with type 1 diabetes. The DNA sequence is TGTGCCAGCAGCTACTACCGGGGGAACACTGAAGCTTTCTTT. Translated, this gives CASSYYRGNTEAFF. Outside the CDR3, residues come from the reference TRBV5-6 and TRBJ1-1 proteins, so the full variable domain is: DAGVTQSPTHLIKTRGQQVTLRCSPKSGHDTVSWYQQALGQGPQFIFQYYEEEERQRGNFPDRFSGHQFPNYSSELNVNALLLGDSALYLCASSYYRGNTEAFFGQGTRLTVV.